Presented here are 14 T cell receptor beta chains from one specimen sequenced in a study of low-dose radiotherapy and immunotherapy resistance in tumors. Time point of the sample: after trial treatment. The treatment: LDRT plus nivolumab, ipilimumab, low-dose cyclophosphamide and aspirin (RACIN trial). First-strand cDNA used TRAV- and TRBV-specific primers, covering alpha and beta chains. Amplification, which lasted 15 to 20 PCR cycles, used a constant-region primer and V-primer adapter to amplify TCRs. One entry per CDR3 protein, called by TCRdb with MiXCR from the reads. The sample shows tens of thousands of distinct CDR3 sequences, less than 25% of them seen only once. The input for sequencing was PBMCs, taken after low-dose radiotherapy plus immunotherapy. These receptors were taken from a female donor with ovarian cancer.

This clonotype was counted a few times. Because the CDR3's place on the DNA is in doubt, the DNA is left out and the CDR3 is given as listed by TCRdb. The chain carries TRBV5-1 and TRBJ2-2; TRBD1 is the table's D call, not checked against the DNA. A total of 15 residues make up the CDR3, ends included. Per germline, CDR1 SGHRS and CDR2 YFSETQ. This chain's CDR3 is CASSLQGPTGELFFF.

Only a few counts were recorded for this clonotype. This chain links TRBV5-4 with TRBJ2-1; 12 bases align to TRBD2. With 4 bases clipped from V and 4 bases from J, the junction kept 6 bases outside the gene matches. This CDR3 comprises 16 residues. Looked up from germline, CDR1 is SGHNT and CDR2 is YYREEE (reference sequence). CDR3 nucleotides: TGTGCCAGCAGCCCGTCTAGCGGGGGGGCTTACAATGAGCAGTTCTTC. This encodes CASSPSSGGAYNEQFF.

The chain carries TRBV19 and TRBJ2-3, with D perhaps matching TRBD2 (5 bases). The germline V and J ends were trimmed by 3 bases and 4 bases, with 8 bases remaining between them. CDR1 is LNHDA and CDR2 is SQIVND in the germline V gene (reference sequence). The length of the CDR3 is 13 residues. The CDR3: CASSIWGADTQYF. The CDR3 coding sequence is TGTGCCAGTAGTATCTGGGGAGCAGATACGCAGTATTTT.

This clonotype was counted ten times or more. The V call is TRBV7-2, the J call TRBJ2-5; 10 nucleotides agree with TRBD2. This CDR3 has 15 amino acids. CDR1 is SGHTA, CDR2 FQGNSA, per germline. Trimming at V came to 1 base and at J to 5 bases, leaving 4 bases not matched to a gene. CDR3 residues: CASSLERGGHETQYF. CDR3 nucleotides: TGTGCCAGCAGCTTAGAGCGGGGGGGCCATGAGACCCAGTACTTC.

As regards this clonotype: This likely traces to a read error, being one base from a far larger clone. The J gene is TRBJ2-7, the V gene TRBV5-1, with D perhaps matching TRBD1 (6 bases). The J call is uncertain, as TRBJ2-5 better fits the DNA end. CDR1 is SGHRS, CDR2 YFSETQ, per germline. This CDR3 has 15 amino acids. The DNA of the CDR3 is TGCGCCAGCAGCTCCGGACAGTGGGCGTTGAAGACCCAGTACTTC. It yields the protein CASSSGQWALKTQYF.

A word on this clonotype: Just one base apart from a much larger clone, this may be a read error. The chain links TRBV7-2 to TRBJ2-3, with TRBD2 as a possible D gene (6 bases). Trimming stripped 2 bases from V and 4 bases from J, with 19 bases between. CDR1 SGHTA and CDR2 FQGNSA come from the germline V gene. The CDR3 is 17 residues long. CDR3 bases: TGTGCCAGCAGCTTAAGATCCCCAGTCAGGGAGGCAGATACGCAGTATTTT. Encoded protein: CASSLRSPVREADTQYF.

This clonotype was seen more than once but under ten times. The V and J genes are TRBV11-2 and TRBJ1-5; no reliable D call. The CDR3 has 11 residues. Trimming shortened V by 4 bases and J by 11 bases, and 9 bases separated the two germline ends. Germline V lookup: CDR1 SGHAT, CDR2 FQNNGV. This CDR3 reads CASSSGGAQHF. The CDR3 DNA follows: TGTGCCAGCAGCTCCGGCGGGGCCCAGCATTTT.

This clonotype is labeled medium-sized. The chain recombines TRBV4-1 with TRBJ1-2; a weak D match, TRBD1 (5 bases). Trimming removed 1 base from V and 0 bases from J, with 6 bases in between. The CDR3 contains 14 residues. CDR1 is MGHRA, CDR2 YSYEKL, per germline. CDR3 loop: CASSQARANYGYTF. Here the CDR3 DNA reads TGCGCCAGCAGCCAAGCCAGGGCTAACTATGGCTACACCTTC.

In its sample, this clonotype was seen a few times. This sequence joins TRBV24-1 and TRBJ2-5; D could derive from TRBD1 or TRBD2 (5 bases each). The ends were cut back, 4 bases at V and 3 bases at J, with 17 bases in the middle. This CDR3 comprises 16 residues. Germline lookup yields CDR1 KGHDR and CDR2 SFDVKD. DNA of the CDR3: TGTGCCACCAGTGACCGTGGTTTGGGGCGGGAAGAGACCCAGTACTTC. Its protein is CATSDRGLGREETQYF.

About this clonotype: One base separates it from a far larger clone, so it is likely a read error. The limits of the CDR3 on the DNA are not certain, so only TCRdb's listed CDR3 is given. The chain has TRBV10-3 and TRBJ2-3; no check of the table's D call, TRBD1, against the DNA was made. Including both end residues, the CDR3 is 16 amino acids long. Germline CDR1 ENHRY, CDR2 SYGVKD. CDR3 amino acids: CASSLWAQGATDTEYF.

V is TRBV28 and J is TRBJ1-3; weak D call: TRBD1 (5 bases). CDR1 is MDHEN, CDR2 SYDVKM, per germline. The V end was cut by 6 bases, the J end by 4 bases, with 22 bases between. The CDR3 covers 17 residues. CDR3 sequence: CASRSFGGSSGGNTIYF. CDR3 sequence (DNA): TGTGCCAGCAGAAGTTTTGGGGGGTCCTCGGGAGGAAACACCATATATTTT.

This clonotype was counted at least ten times. This rearrangement joins TRBV20-1 to TRBJ1-2; D ambiguous. The CDR3 spans 14 residues. Per germline, CDR1 DFQATT and CDR2 SNEGSKA (reference sequence). CDR3 residues: CSASLDSGNYGYTF. The CDR3, as DNA: TGCAGCGCCTCCTTGGATTCGGGCAACTATGGCTACACCTTC.

This clonotype was found many times. The V call is TRBV29-1, the J call TRBJ1-1; D gene ambiguous. Germline V gives CDR1 SQVTM, CDR2 ANQGSEA. This CDR3 has 13 amino acids. Trimming took off 3 bases at V and 3 bases at J, with 11 bases between the two ends. The CDR3 DNA reads TGCAGCGTTGACGATACGGGGTACACTGAAGCTTTCTTT. The encoded protein is CSVDDTGYTEAFF. The whole variable domain, remainder taken from reference TRBV29-1 and TRBJ1-1, is SAVISQKPSRDICQRGTSLTIQCQVDSQVTMMFWYRQQPGQSLTLIATANQGSEATYESGFVIDKFPISRPNLTFSTLTVSNMSPEDSSIYLCSVDDTGYTEAFFGQGTRLTVV.

The V and J genes are TRBV4-1 and TRBJ1-4; no clear D gene. CDR3 length: 14 residues. V dropped 2 bases and J dropped 5 bases, with 9 bases sitting between them. Per the germline V gene, CDR1 is MGHRA and CDR2 is YSYEKL. The CDR3 loop reads CASSQLMGNEKLFF. The DNA for the CDR3 is TGCGCCAGCAGCCAACTTATGGGGAATGAAAAACTGTTTTTT.